Detailed here is one T cell receptor beta chain. This entry is derived from a study of blood T cell repertoires in COVID-19. Study information: T cells, B-cell-depleted T cells, or PBMCs supplied cDNA or gDNA.

This CDR3 spans 20 amino acids. Germline CDR1 is SNHLY and CDR2 is FYNNEI. V shed 0 bases, J shed 3 bases, and the junction held 14 bases outside the gene matches. Assay used: immunoSEQ multiplex PCR; TCRdb lists only in-frame clones, some missing. In the table there are about 280,000 clones, about nine tenths of which are singletons. The origin of this receptor is a woman aged 40 to 50 who had recovered from COVID-19. The sequenced sample consisted of peripheral blood. This chain uses TRBV2 with TRBJ2-5; the match to TRBD1 covers 12 bases. The CDR3 nucleotides read TGTGCCAGCAGTGAAGCGCCCTTGACTCGGGGGACAGGGGGCGAAGAGACCCAGTACTTC. It encodes CASSEAPLTRGTGGEETQYF.